The following is a T cell receptor (beta chain) sequence with its context. Using MiXCR, TCRdb re-called clones from the PCR reads. Here the sample spans just under 45,000 clones, 3% to 3.5% being singletons. The source of the sample is a study of metastatic and nonmetastatic thyroid tumors. Every patient underwent thyroid surgery untreated. The sequence was obtained from a female donor with papillary thyroid cancer or a benign thyroid nodule (not recorded which). Some clones in this sample may be carry-over from other donors' samples. The sample taken for sequencing was blood.

CDR3 loop: CASSRTYRGLLGAFF. The CDR3 region has the DNA TGTGCCAGCAGCCGGACATACAGGGGGCTTCTCGGCGCTTTCTTT. The chain recombines TRBV3-1 with TRBJ1-1; 9 bases line up with TRBD1. CDR1 is LGHDT and CDR2 is YNNKEL in the germline V gene (reference sequence). This CDR3 has 15 amino acids. The ends lost 4 bases at V and 11 bases at J; junction bases unmatched: 14.